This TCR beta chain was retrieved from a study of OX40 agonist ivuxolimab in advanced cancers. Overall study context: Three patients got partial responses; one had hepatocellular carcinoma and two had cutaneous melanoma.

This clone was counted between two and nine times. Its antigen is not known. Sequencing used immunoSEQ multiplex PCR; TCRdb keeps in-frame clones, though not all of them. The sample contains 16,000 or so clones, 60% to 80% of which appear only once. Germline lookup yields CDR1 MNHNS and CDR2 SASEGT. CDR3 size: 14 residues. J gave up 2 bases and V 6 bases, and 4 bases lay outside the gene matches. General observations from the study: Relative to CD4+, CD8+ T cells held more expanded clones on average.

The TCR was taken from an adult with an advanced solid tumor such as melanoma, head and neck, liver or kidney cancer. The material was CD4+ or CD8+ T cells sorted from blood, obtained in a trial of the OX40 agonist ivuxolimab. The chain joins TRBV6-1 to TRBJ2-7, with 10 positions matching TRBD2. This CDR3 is CASSPGLAAYEQYF. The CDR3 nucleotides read TGTGCCAGCAGCCCCGGACTAGCGGCCTACGAGCAGTACTTC.